These 18 T cell receptor beta chains were sequenced from one sample in a study of OX40 agonist ivuxolimab in advanced cancers. Some clones are missing from TCRdb's copy, which holds only in-frame ones; the method was immunoSEQ multiplex PCR. The sample records approximately 33,000 clones, more than 70% being singletons. Sequences were derived from CD4+ or CD8+ T cells sorted from blood, sampled in a trial of the OX40 agonist ivuxolimab. The source of these receptors is an adult with an advanced solid tumor such as melanoma, head and neck, liver or kidney cancer.

This chain joins TRBV10-3 and TRBJ2-5; perhaps TRBD2 as D (6 bases). The CDR3 has 16 residues. The germline CDR1 and CDR2 sequences are ENHRY and SYGVKD. V was trimmed by 0 bases and J by 2 bases, leaving 13 bases between them. The CDR3, as DNA: TGTGCCATCAGTGAGTCGATCGGTAGCGGTCAAGAGACCCAGTACTTC. Residues: CAISESIGSGQETQYF.

The chain joins TRBV5-1 to TRBJ1-1; no firm D call. Germline CDR1 and CDR2: SGHRS and YFSETQ. The CDR3 loop spans 12 amino acids. V was clipped by 2 bases and J by 1 base, with 3 bases between them. The CDR3 nucleotides read TGCGCCAGCAGCTTTGGGAACACTGAAGCTTTCTTT. This translates into CASSFGNTEAFF.

This clone was found once. CDR3 nucleotides: TGTGCCAGCAGCTTAGCCCTAGCGGACGAGCAGTTCTTC. Translation gives CASSLALADEQFF. This chain joins TRBV7-2 and TRBJ2-1, with 7 positions matching TRBD2. Per the germline V gene, CDR1 is SGHTA and CDR2 is FQGNSA. V trimming: 0 bases; J trimming: 10 bases; junction bases outside the gene matches: 3. CDR3 length: 13 amino acids.

V is TRBV9 and J is TRBJ2-1; 13 bases fit TRBD2. The ends lost 0 bases at V and 5 bases at J; junction bases unmatched: 17. This CDR3 has 21 residues. Per the germline V gene, CDR1 is SGDLS and CDR2 is YYNGEE. The CDR3 DNA reads TGTGCCAGCAGCGTAGGGTGGGACACCCGGACTAGCGGGAGTAAGGACAATGAGCAGTTCTTC. It specifies CASSVGWDTRTSGSKDNEQFF.

The DNA of the CDR3 is TGCGCCAGCAGCTGGGAGGAGACCCAGTACTTC. Protein: CASSWEETQYF. The V gene is TRBV5-1, the J gene TRBJ2-5; maybe TRBD2 (5 bases). The germline V gene encodes CDR1 SGHRS and CDR2 YFSETQ. Between the trimmed V and J ends, which lost 3 bases and 5 bases, there was a span of 5 bases. The CDR3 consists of 11 residues.

This chain uses TRBV9 with TRBJ1-1; 7 positions agree with TRBD1. Germline V gene lookup returns CDR1 SGDLS and CDR2 YYNGEE. This CDR3 region has 14 residues. V was pared by 4 bases and J by 5 bases, with 8 bases of the junction left unmatched. The CDR3 loop reads CASSSTGANTEAFF. The CDR3 nucleotides read TGTGCCAGCAGCTCCACAGGGGCGAATACTGAAGCTTTCTTT.

This clone has only one observation. This rearrangement joins TRBV18 to TRBJ2-7; D call uncertain. The CDR3 consists of 11 residues. V lost 5 bases and J lost 5, with 7 bases in between. Germline-derived CDR1 and CDR2 are KGHSH and LQKENI. Here the CDR3 DNA reads TGTGCCAGCTCATTTGGGAACGAGCAGTACTTC. This codes for CASSFGNEQYF.

The chain combines TRBV29-1 with TRBJ1-1, with 10 bases fitting TRBD1. The CDR3 contains 13 residues. J lost 5 bases, V lost 7 bases, and 7 bases had no gene match. The germline V gene encodes CDR1 SQVTM and CDR2 ANQGSEA. The CDR3 region has the DNA TGCAGCGCCCGGACAGGGGGAGGAACTGAAGCTTTCTTT. Amino acids: CSARTGGGTEAFF.

The DNA for the CDR3 is TGTGCCATCAGCACGGGACTAGCGGGAGGATTGGGTGAGCAGTTCTTC. This sequence encodes CAISTGLAGGLGEQFF. This chain uses TRBV10-3 with TRBJ2-1; 15 nucleotides match TRBD2. CDR3 length equals 16 residues. Germline trimming cut 6 bases from V and 9 bases from J; bases unmatched to any gene: 9. The germline V gene has CDR1 ENHRY and CDR2 SYGVKD.

This clone was detected only a few times. This chain links TRBV9 with TRBJ1-5; D is possibly TRBD1 (5 bases). From germline, CDR1 is SGDLS and CDR2 YYNGEE. The V gene lost 0 bases and the J gene lost 0 bases, with 22 bases spanning the gap. CDR3 size: 20 residues. The CDR3 bases are TGTGCCAGCAGCGTAGTTGTCGGACGGGGGACCTTCTATAGCAATCAGCCCCAGCATTTT. Its translation is CASSVVVGRGTFYSNQPQHF.

The chain's CDR3 is CASSETSMKTQYF. In DNA form, the CDR3 reads TGTGCCAGCAGTGAGACTAGCATGAAGACGCAGTATTTT. The rearrangement joins TRBV6-4 to TRBJ2-3; 7 positions match TRBD2. CDR3 length: 13 amino acids. Germline-derived CDR1 and CDR2 are MRHNA and SNTAGT. J gave up 9 bases and V 3 bases, and 6 bases lay outside the gene matches.

This chain connects TRBV18 to TRBJ2-2; 8 positions agree with TRBD1. This CDR3 has 13 residues. Trimming cost V 6 bases and J 6 bases; bases outside gene matches: 3. Germline values: CDR1 KGHSH, CDR2 LQKENI. CDR3 nucleotide sequence: TGTGCCAGCTCTCAACAGGGGGCCGGGGAGCTGTTTTTT. It encodes CASSQQGAGELFF.

J is TRBJ2-7 and V is TRBV11-2, with a weak D call TRBD2 (7 bases). The CDR3 spans 14 residues. Germline V gene sequence: CDR1 SGHAT, CDR2 FQNNGV. V shed 5 bases and J shed 3 bases, with 14 bases lying between them. The CDR3 DNA reads as TGTGCCAGCAGCCTAGGGGGGGGAGGCTACGAGCAGTACTTC. Translated: CASSLGGGGYEQYF.

This clone was detected once. This chain connects TRBV9 to TRBJ2-2; 9 positions agree with TRBD1. CDR1 SGDLS and CDR2 YYNGEE come from the germline V gene. The CDR3 length is 16 residues. Unmatched junction bases numbered 8, after V lost 4 bases and J lost 4 bases. The CDR3 sequence is CASSPRDRDGTGELFF. In DNA form, the CDR3 reads TGTGCCAGCAGCCCCCGGGACAGGGACGGCACCGGGGAGCTGTTTTTT.

This clone came up once. The rearrangement uses TRBV5-1 and TRBJ2-5, with a weak D call TRBD1 (7 bases). Trimming took 7 bases from V and 5 from J, leaving 21 bases between them. This CDR3 contains 15 residues. Germline V gene data show CDR1 as SGHRS and CDR2 as YFSETQ. The CDR3 region has the DNA TGCGCCAGCTCCCGCAGGGGGGTCGAAGGGGAGACCCAGTACTTC. Its protein product is CASSRRGVEGETQYF.

This rearrangement joins TRBV27 to TRBJ1-5; 8 positions match TRBD1. V was pared by 5 bases and J by 3 bases, with 6 bases of the junction left unmatched. The CDR3 totals 15 residues. Looked up from germline, CDR1 is MNHEY and CDR2 is SMNVEV (reference sequence). Written as DNA, the CDR3 is TGTGCCAGCAGTCCCGACAGGGGTTCCAATCAGCCCCAGCATTTT. Amino acids: CASSPDRGSNQPQHF.

This clone was detected once. The J gene is TRBJ1-3, the V gene TRBV11-1; D unclear. The CDR3 is made up of 14 amino acids. V was shortened by 3 bases and J by 2 bases, with 8 bases between the two germline ends. Germline loops: CDR1 SGHAT, CDR2 FQDESV (reference sequence). The chain's CDR3 is CASSFSPPGNTIYF. DNA for the CDR3: TGTGCCAGCAGCTTTTCACCGCCTGGAAACACCATATATTTT.

The CDR3 nucleotides read TGTGCCACCGCCGGACACGCCTATAATTCACCCCTCCACTTT. Encoded protein: CATAGHAYNSPLHF. The J gene is TRBJ1-6, the V gene TRBV10-3; the D gene is possibly TRBD1 (5 bases). The CDR3 spans 14 residues. Germline CDR1 and CDR2: ENHRY and SYGVKD. Trimming shortened V by 10 bases and J by 2 bases, and 12 bases separated the two germline ends.